The clone carrying this TCR beta chain was detected once. Its antigen is not known. The data derive from a study of Tregs in tolerant kidney transplant recipients. Background on the study: Recipients received nonmyeloablative bone marrow transplants from related graft donors, with transient mixed chimerism.

Per the germline V gene, CDR1 is SGHNT and CDR2 is YYREEE (reference sequence). The germline V and J ends were trimmed by 1 base and 5 bases, with 12 bases remaining between them. The CDR3 contains 14 residues. Notes on the study in general: This study did not directly address biological reproducibility.

Sequencing used immunoSEQ multiplex PCR; TCRdb keeps in-frame clones, though not all of them. The data contain just under 65,000 clones, more than 95% of them singletons. The chain uses TRBV5-4 and TRBJ1-1; D remains unclear. The sample was Tregs from blood, taken before the transplant. This receptor was obtained from a human donor who received a combined kidney and bone marrow transplant. In nucleotides, the CDR3 is TGTGCCAGCAGCTTGTGGCTGACTGGGACTGAAGCTTTCTTT. Its translation: CASSLWLTGTEAFF.